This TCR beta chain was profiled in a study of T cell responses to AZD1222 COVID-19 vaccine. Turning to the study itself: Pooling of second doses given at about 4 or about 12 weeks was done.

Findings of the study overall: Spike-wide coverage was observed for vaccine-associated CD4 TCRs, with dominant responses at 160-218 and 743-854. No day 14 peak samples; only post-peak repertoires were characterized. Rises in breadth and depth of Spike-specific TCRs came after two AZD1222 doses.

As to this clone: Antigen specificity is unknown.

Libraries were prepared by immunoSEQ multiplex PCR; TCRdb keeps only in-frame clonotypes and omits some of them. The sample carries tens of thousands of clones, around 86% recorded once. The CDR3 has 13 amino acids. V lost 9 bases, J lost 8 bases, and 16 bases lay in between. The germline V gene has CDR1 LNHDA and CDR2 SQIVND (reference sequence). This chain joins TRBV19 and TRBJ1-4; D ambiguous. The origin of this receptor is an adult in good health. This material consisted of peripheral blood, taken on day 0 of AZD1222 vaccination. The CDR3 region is CASGRGSLEKLFF. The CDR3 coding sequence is TGTGCCAGCGGGAGAGGGTCCTTAGAAAAACTGTTTTTT.